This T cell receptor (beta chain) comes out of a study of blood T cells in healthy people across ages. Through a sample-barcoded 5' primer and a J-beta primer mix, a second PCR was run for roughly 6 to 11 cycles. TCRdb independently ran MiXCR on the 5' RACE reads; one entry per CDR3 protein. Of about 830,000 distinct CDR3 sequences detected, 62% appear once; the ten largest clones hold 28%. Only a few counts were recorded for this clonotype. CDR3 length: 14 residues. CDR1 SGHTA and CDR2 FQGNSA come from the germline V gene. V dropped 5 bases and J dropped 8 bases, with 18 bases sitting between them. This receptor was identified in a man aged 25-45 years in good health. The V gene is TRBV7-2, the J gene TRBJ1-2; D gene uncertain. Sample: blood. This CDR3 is CASSPSDAFGGYTF. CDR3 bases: TGTGCCAGCAGCCCCAGTGACGCTTTTGGGGGCTACACCTTC. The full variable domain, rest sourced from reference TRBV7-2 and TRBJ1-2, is GAGVSQSPSNKVTEKGKDVELRCDPISGHTALYWYRQSLGQGLEFLIYFQGNSAPDKSGLPSDRFSAERTGGSVSTLTIQRTQQEDSAVYLCASSPSDAFGGYTFGSGTRLTVV.